This entry describes one T cell receptor beta chain. The sample comes from a study of blood T cell repertoires in COVID-19. The authors' processing: Amplified reference gene primers provided the basis for estimating nucleated cell counts. Assay: immunoSEQ multiplex PCR; the TCRdb copy retains only in-frame clones and omits some. V and J calls and clone size are those listed in that table; D and trimming were worked out from the DNA. The sample lists more than 6,000 clones, 75% to 90% seen once, with approximately 9.3% in the top ten. The germline CDR1 and CDR2 sequences are SGHDT and YYEEEE. The CDR3 is made up of 15 amino acids. Trimming shortened V by 4 bases and J by 4 bases, and 12 bases separated the two germline ends.

Sample: peripheral blood. The receptor comes from a human donor with active COVID-19. The donor label of this sample is uncertain. The chain uses TRBV5-6 and TRBJ1-6; tentatively, D is TRBD1 (5 bases). CDR3 DNA: TGTGCCAGCAGCCGCCGGGACTTGTATAATTCACCCCTCCACTTT. Protein product: CASSRRDLYNSPLHF.